What follows is one T cell receptor (beta chain) and its context. Its antigen is unidentified. Profiled with immunoSEQ multiplex PCR; TCRdb holds only in-frame clones, not every one. The repertoire holds tens of thousands of clones, with approximately 90% as singletons. Germline CDR1 reads MNHNS; CDR2 reads SASEGT. V gave up 3 bases and J gave up 4 bases; unmatched junction bases: 10. There are 16 residues in the CDR3. Separate from the approximately 670-subject first cohort, the roughly 120-subject validation cohort was the one that the donors belonged to. The entry originates in a study of cytomegalovirus exposure and HLA in healthy donors. The overall study: The approximately 130 validation repertoires were reported in a later analysis to have been generated on the same platform as the approximately 700 first-cohort repertoires.

General study findings and limits: Reported performance of the classifier showed diagnosis of cytomegalovirus status with high specificity and sensitivity. A few of the chains that were CMV-associated were confirmed in vitro to be specific for CMV antigens.

The source is a woman aged 18 to 35 in good health and CMV-seropositive. The sequenced sample consisted of PBMCs. The chain couples TRBV6-1 to TRBJ2-5; 8 bases fit TRBD2. The CDR3 spells CASSDSAGDGRETQYF. The CDR3 DNA reads as TGTGCCAGCAGTGATTCAGCGGGAGACGGGCGAGAGACCCAGTACTTC.